This T cell receptor (beta chain) comes out of a study of cytomegalovirus exposure and HLA in healthy donors. The CDR3 is 12 amino acids. Germline V gene sequence: CDR1 LNHNV, CDR2 YYDKDF (reference sequence). V lost 5 bases to trimming and J lost 8 bases, with 7 bases between them. The PCR had 60 Vbeta and 13 Jbeta primers. Sequencing used immunoSEQ multiplex PCR; TCRdb keeps in-frame clones, though not all of them. This specimen shows about 120,000 clones; the ten leading clones hold 5.5% to 8%. The source material was PBMCs. V and J are TRBV15 and TRBJ1-6; no reliable D call. This receptor was taken from a man in his forties in good health and CMV-seropositive. CDR3: CATSESDSPLHF. In DNA form, the CDR3 reads TGTGCCACCAGCGAGAGTGATTCACCCCTCCACTTT.